This T cell receptor beta chain emerged from a study of T cell responses to AZD1222 COVID-19 vaccine. Clones were sequenced by immunoSEQ multiplex PCR, and TCRdb holds only the in-frame ones, with some missing. The sample carries about 140,000 clones, around nine tenths recorded once. Germline V gene sequence: CDR1 LGHNA, CDR2 YNFKEQ. V lost 0 bases to trimming and J lost 0 bases, with 11 bases between them. The CDR3 covers 16 residues. In its sample, this clone was seen many times. This chain joins TRBV4-2 and TRBJ1-1; D may be TRBD1 (6 bases). The material sequenced was peripheral blood, taken on day 0 of AZD1222 vaccination. This sequence originates from an adult in good health. DNA of the CDR3: TGTGCCAGCAGCCAAGAAGGAACAGGGATGAACACTGAAGCTTTCTTT. This encodes CASSQEGTGMNTEAFF.